These 10 T cell receptor beta chains share one sample of origin, sequenced in a study of T cell changes during pregnancy in multiple sclerosis (dated by TCRdb to between 2017 and 2020). Library preparation employed the immunoSEQ multiplex PCR assay. The table comes from immuneACCESS by way of TCRdb, which keeps in-frame sequences with V and J called. Part of the clones is missing from these tables; in studies checked, under half for an unresolved V gene and the rest for unknown reasons. Counted in this sample were more than 85,000 clones; just over 90% of them appeared once. In total, the top ten clones hold around 1.2% of the sample. The sequencing used peripheral blood, collected in the second trimester of pregnancy. Receptors originate from a female donor with multiple sclerosis, enrolled in a pregnancy study.

J is TRBJ1-1 and V is TRBV5-8, with 7 bases that match TRBD1. The CDR3 sequence is 15 residues long. Unmatched junction bases numbered 10, after V lost 4 bases and J lost 4 bases. The germline V gene encodes CDR1 SGHTS and CDR2 YDEGEE. The CDR3 protein is CASSDILQGSTEAFF. The DNA for the CDR3 is TGTGCCAGCAGCGATATCCTACAGGGGAGCACTGAAGCTTTCTTT.

This clone came up once. This chain links TRBV7-2 with TRBJ2-1, with 11 bases matching TRBD1. Germline lookup yields CDR1 SGHTA and CDR2 FQGNSA. V was pared by 5 bases and J by 8 bases, with 8 bases of the junction left unmatched. The CDR3 has 15 residues. This CDR3 is CASSGPGQGAYEQFF. The DNA of the CDR3 is TGTGCCAGCAGCGGTCCTGGACAGGGGGCGTATGAGCAGTTCTTC.

The J gene is TRBJ1-1, the V gene TRBV15, with D possibly being TRBD1 (6 bases). Germline V gene lookup returns CDR1 LNHNV and CDR2 YYDKDF (reference sequence). Trimming cost V 5 bases and J 0 bases, with 16 bases left between them. There are 16 residues in the CDR3. This chain's CDR3 is CATSSGRGGLNTEAFF. Here the CDR3 DNA reads TGTGCCACCAGCTCTGGACGGGGGGGCCTGAACACTGAAGCTTTCTTT. Looking up the rest from reference TRBV15 and TRBJ1-1 gives the full variable domain: DAMVIQNPRYQVTQFGKPVTLSCSQTLNHNVMYWYQQKSSQAPKLLFHYYDKDFNNEADTPDNFQSRRPNTSFCFLDIRSPGLGDTAMYLCATSSGRGGLNTEAFFGQGTRLTVV.

The chain joins TRBV7-3 to TRBJ1-1, with D perhaps matching TRBD1 (5 bases). V dropped 2 bases and J dropped 4 bases, with 14 bases sitting between them. The length of the CDR3 is 15 residues. Germline values: CDR1 SGHTA, CDR2 FQGTGA. The CDR3 coding sequence is TGTGCCAGCAGCTTAGACGCAGGGAGGAGCACTGAAGCTTTCTTT. This translates into CASSLDAGRSTEAFF.

The V call is TRBV5-1, the J call TRBJ1-4; 9 bases are a match to TRBD1. The germline V gene has CDR1 SGHRS and CDR2 YFSETQ. The CDR3 extends over 19 amino acids. With V trimmed by 4 bases and J by 7 bases, 20 bases remained unmatched. CDR3 sequence (DNA): TGCGCCAGCAGCGCGGAGACCGGGACAGGGCTAATTGGGGGTGAAAAACTGTTTTTT. This translates into CASSAETGTGLIGGEKLFF.

This clone came up once. The V and J genes are TRBV6-6 and TRBJ2-3, with 10 bases matching TRBD1. V lost 5 bases, J lost 3 bases, and 5 bases stayed unmatched. The CDR3 runs 15 residues. CDR1 and CDR2 from the germline V gene are MNHNY and SVGAGI (reference sequence). The CDR3 bases are TGTGCCAGCAGTCATGGGACAGGGGATACAGATACGCAGTATTTT. Translation: CASSHGTGDTDTQYF.

This chain connects TRBV7-9 to TRBJ1-2, with D possibly being TRBD1 (6 bases). This CDR3 spans 13 amino acids. With 0 bases removed from V and 8 bases from J, the gap between germline ends came to 10 bases. CDR1 and CDR2 (germline): SEHNR, FQNEAQ (reference sequence). The CDR3 sequence is CASSLAPGAGYTF. As DNA, the CDR3 is TGTGCCAGCAGCTTAGCCCCAGGGGCCGGCTACACCTTC.

The rearrangement joins TRBV29-1 to TRBJ2-3, with 12 bases identical to TRBD2. V shed 4 bases and J 4 bases; nucleotides not matched to a gene: 3. Germline V gene data show CDR1 as SQVTM and CDR2 as ANQGSEA. The CDR3 totals 14 residues. The CDR3 protein is CSVGLAGVPDTQYF. CDR3 in DNA: TGCAGCGTTGGACTAGCGGGAGTTCCAGATACGCAGTATTTT.

The gene calls are TRBV7-2 and TRBJ1-1, with D perhaps TRBD1 (5 bases). Germline V lookup: CDR1 SGHTA, CDR2 FQGNSA. The CDR3 has 14 amino acids. V lost 6 bases, J lost 4 bases, and 15 bases lay in between. The CDR3 DNA sequence: TGTGCCAGCAGTTCGACCAGGGATGGCACTGAAGCTTTCTTT. Residues: CASSSTRDGTEAFF.

V and J are TRBV7-3 and TRBJ2-3; 13 nucleotides agree with TRBD2. This CDR3 contains 15 residues. J lost 3 bases, V lost 5 bases, and 2 bases had no gene match. The germline V gene has CDR1 SGHTA and CDR2 FQGTGA. The CDR3: CASSPLAGGTDTQYF. In DNA form, the CDR3 reads TGTGCCAGCAGCCCACTAGCGGGAGGGACAGATACGCAGTATTTT.